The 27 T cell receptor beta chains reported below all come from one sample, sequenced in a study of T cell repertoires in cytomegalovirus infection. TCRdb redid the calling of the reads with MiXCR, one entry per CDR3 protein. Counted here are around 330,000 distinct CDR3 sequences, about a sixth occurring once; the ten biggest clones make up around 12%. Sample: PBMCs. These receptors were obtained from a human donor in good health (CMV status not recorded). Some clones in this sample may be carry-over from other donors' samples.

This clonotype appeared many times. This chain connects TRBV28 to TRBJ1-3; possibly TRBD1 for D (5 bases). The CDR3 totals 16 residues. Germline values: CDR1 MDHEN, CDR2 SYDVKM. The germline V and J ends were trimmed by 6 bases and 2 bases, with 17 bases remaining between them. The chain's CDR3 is CASRTQSWTPGNTIYF. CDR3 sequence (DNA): TGTGCCAGCAGAACCCAATCATGGACACCTGGAAACACCATATATTTT. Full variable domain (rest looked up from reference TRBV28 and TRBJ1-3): DVKVTQSSRYLVKRTGEKVFLECVQDMDHENMFWYRQDPGLGLRLIYFSYDVKMKEKGDIPEGYSVSREKKERFSLILESASTNQTSMYLCASRTQSWTPGNTIYFGEGSWLTVV.

The CDR3 spells CASRQTGVGPYEQYF. CDR3 DNA: TGTGCCAGTAGGCAGACAGGGGTCGGACCCTACGAGCAGTACTTC. This chain uses TRBV19 with TRBJ2-7; 8 bases line up with TRBD1. Germline-derived CDR1 and CDR2 are LNHDA and SQIVND (reference sequence). The CDR3 has 15 residues. The V and J ends lost 6 bases and 2 bases, in that order; junction bases with no gene match: 9. Filled out from reference TRBV19 and TRBJ2-7, the complete variable domain reads DGGITQSPKYLFRKEGQNVTLSCEQNLNHDAMYWYRQDPGQGLRLIYYSQIVNDFQKGDIAEGYSVSREKKESFPLTVTSAQKNPTAFYLCASRQTGVGPYEQYFGPGTRLTVT.

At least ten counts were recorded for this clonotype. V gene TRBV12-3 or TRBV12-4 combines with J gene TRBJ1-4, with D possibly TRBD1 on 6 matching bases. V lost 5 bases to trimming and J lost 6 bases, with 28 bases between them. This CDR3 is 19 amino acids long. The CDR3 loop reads CASSLLPVRGRLTDEKLFF. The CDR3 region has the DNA TGTGCCAGCAGTCTACTCCCGGTGAGGGGGAGGCTTACAGATGAAAAACTGTTTTTT.

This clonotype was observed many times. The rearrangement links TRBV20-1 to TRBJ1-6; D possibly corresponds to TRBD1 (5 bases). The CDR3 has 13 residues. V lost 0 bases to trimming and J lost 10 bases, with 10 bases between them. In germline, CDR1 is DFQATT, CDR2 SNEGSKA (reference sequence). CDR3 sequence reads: CSARDLRDSPLHF. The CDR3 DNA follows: TGCAGTGCTAGAGATCTCCGGGACTCACCCCTCCACTTT.

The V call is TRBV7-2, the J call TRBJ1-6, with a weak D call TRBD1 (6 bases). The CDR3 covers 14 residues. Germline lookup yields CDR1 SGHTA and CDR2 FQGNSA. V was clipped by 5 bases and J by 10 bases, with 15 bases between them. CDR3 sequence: CASSPGGVNSPLHF. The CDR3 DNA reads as TGTGCCAGCAGCCCGGGGGGCGTCAACTCACCCCTCCACTTT.

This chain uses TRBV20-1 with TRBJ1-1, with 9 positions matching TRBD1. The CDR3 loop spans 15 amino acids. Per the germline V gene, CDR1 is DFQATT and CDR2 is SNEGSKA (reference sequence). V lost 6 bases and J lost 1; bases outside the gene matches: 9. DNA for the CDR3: TGCAGTGCCCACGGGGAGGGACAGGGGAACACTGAAGCTTTCTTT. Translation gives CSAHGEGQGNTEAFF.

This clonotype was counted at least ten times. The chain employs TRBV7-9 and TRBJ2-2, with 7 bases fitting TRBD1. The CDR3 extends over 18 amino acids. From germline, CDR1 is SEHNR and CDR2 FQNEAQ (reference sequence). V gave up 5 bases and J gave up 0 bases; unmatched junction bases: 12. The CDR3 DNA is TGTGCCAGCAGCCCCCCACAGTGGCAGGGGGCGAACACCGGGGAGCTGTTTTTT. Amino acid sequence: CASSPPQWQGANTGELFF.

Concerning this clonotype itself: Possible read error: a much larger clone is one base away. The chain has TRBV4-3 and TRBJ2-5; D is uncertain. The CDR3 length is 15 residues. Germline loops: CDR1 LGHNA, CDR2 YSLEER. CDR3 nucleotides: TGCGGCAGCAGCAAAACCCTAGGGCTCCAAGAGACCCAGTACTTC. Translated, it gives CGSSKTLGLQETQYF.

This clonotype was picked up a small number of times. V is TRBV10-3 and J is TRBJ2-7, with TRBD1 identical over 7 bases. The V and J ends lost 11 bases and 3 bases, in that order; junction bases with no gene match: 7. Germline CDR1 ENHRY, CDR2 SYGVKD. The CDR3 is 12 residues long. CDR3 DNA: TGTGCCTCAGGACAGGACCTCTACGAGCAGTACTTC. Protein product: CASGQDLYEQYF.

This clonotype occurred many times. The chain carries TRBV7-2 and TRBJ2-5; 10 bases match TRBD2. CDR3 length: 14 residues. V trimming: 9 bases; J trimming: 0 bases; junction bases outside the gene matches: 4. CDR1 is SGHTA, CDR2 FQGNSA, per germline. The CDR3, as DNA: TGTGCCAGTAGCGGGGGGCCGTACCAAGAGACCCAGTACTTC. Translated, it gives CASSGGPYQETQYF.

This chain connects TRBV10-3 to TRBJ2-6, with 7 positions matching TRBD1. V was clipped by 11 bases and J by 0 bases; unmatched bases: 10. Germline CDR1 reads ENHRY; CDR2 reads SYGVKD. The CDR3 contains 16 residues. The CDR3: CAFSPGQYSGANVLTF. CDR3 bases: TGTGCCTTTTCCCCGGGACAGTACTCTGGGGCCAACGTCCTGACTTTC.

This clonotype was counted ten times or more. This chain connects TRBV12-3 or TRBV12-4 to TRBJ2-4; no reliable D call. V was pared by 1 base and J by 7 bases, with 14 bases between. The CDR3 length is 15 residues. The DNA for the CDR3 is TGTGCCAGCAGTTTAGGTCCCACGGAGTTCAACATTCAGTACTTC. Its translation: CASSLGPTEFNIQYF.

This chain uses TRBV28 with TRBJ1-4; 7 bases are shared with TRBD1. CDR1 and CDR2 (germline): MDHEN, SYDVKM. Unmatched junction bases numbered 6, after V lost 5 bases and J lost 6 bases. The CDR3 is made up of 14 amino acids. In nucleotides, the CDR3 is TGTGCCAGCAGTGATATGGGGACAGATGAAAAACTGTTTTTT. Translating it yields CASSDMGTDEKLFF. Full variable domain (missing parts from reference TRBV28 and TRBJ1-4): DVKVTQSSRYLVKRTGEKVFLECVQDMDHENMFWYRQDPGLGLRLIYFSYDVKMKEKGDIPEGYSVSREKKERFSLILESASTNQTSMYLCASSDMGTDEKLFFGSGTQLSVL.

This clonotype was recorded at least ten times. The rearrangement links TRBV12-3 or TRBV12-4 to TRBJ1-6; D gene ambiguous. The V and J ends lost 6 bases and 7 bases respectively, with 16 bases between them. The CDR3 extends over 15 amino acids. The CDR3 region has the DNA TGTGCCAGCAGCGACCTAGACGGGGTCAATTCACCCCTCCACTTT. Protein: CASSDLDGVNSPLHF.

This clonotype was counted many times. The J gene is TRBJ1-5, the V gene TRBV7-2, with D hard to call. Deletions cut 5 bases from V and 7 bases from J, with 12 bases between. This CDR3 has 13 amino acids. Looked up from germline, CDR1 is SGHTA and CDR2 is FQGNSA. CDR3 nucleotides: TGTGCCAGCAGCCACGGTTCCGTCCAGCCCCAGCATTTT. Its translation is CASSHGSVQPQHF.

As DNA, the CDR3 is TGCAGTGCCAAGACCGGGACAGGGGACGAGCAGTACTTC. Residues: CSAKTGTGDEQYF. The V call is TRBV20-1, the J call TRBJ2-7, with 10 nucleotides matching TRBD1. This CDR3 has 13 amino acids. Germline V gene data show CDR1 as DFQATT and CDR2 as SNEGSKA (reference sequence). The J segment lost 5 bases and the V segment lost 6 bases, leaving 7 bases of the junction unmatched.

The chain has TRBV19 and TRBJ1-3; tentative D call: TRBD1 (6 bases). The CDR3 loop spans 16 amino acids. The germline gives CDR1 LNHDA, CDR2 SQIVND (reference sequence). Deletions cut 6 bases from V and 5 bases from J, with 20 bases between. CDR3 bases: TGTGCCAGTAGGGCATCCTCGGGGGCGAAACGAAACACCATATATTTT. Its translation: CASRASSGAKRNTIYF.

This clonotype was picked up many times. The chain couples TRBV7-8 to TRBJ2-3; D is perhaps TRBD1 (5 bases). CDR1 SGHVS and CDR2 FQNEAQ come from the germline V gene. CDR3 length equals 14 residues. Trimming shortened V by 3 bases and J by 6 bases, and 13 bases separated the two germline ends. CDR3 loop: CASSFRRVRDTQYF. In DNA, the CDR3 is TGTGCCAGCAGCTTCCGCAGGGTTAGGGATACGCAGTATTTT. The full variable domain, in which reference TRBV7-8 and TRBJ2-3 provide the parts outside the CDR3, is GAGVSQSPRYKVAKRGQDVALRCDPISGHVSLFWYQQALGQGPEFLTYFQNEAQLDKSGLPSDRFFAERPEGSVSTLKIQRTQQEDSAVYLCASSFRRVRDTQYFGPGTRLTVL.

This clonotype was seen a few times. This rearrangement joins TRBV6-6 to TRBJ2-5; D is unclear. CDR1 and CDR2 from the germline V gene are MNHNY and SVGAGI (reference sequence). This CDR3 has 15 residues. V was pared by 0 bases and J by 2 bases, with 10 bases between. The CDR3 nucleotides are TGTGCCAGCAGTTACTCGACGGGCAGACAAGAGACCCAGTACTTC. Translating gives CASSYSTGRQETQYF.

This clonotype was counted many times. Written as DNA, the CDR3 is TGTGCCAGCAGTATAGGAGGACGGCCCGCAACTAATGAAAAACTGTTTTTT. Translated, it gives CASSIGGRPATNEKLFF. The chain combines TRBV28 with TRBJ1-4; D uncertain. The germline V gene has CDR1 MDHEN and CDR2 SYDVKM. The CDR3 has 17 amino acids. With 5 bases removed from V and 0 bases from J, the gap between germline ends came to 16 bases.

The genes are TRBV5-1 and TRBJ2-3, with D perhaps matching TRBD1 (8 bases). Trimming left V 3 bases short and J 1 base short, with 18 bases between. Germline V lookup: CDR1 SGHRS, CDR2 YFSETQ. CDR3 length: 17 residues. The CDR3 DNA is TGCGCCAGCAGCTCGAGCGGGACAGGAGGCCGCACAGATACGCAGTATTTT. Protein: CASSSSGTGGRTDTQYF.

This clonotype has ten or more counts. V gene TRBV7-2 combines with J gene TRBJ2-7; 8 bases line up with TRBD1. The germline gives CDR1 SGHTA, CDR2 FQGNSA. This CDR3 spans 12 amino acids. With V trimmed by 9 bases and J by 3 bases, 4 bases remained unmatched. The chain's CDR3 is CASGQGVYEQYF. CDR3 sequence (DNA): TGTGCCAGTGGACAGGGCGTCTACGAGCAGTACTTC.

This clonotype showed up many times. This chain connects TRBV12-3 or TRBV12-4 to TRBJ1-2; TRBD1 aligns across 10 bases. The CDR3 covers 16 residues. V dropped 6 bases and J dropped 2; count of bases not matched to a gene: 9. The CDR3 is CASSRIVGQGNYGYTF. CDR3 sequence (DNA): TGTGCCAGCAGCCGAATAGTGGGACAGGGGAACTATGGCTACACCTTC.

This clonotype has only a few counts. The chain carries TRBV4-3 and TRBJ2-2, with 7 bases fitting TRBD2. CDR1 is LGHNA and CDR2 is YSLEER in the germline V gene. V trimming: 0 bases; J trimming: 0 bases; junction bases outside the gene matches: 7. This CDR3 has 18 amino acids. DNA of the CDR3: TGCGCCAGCAGCCAAGATCGGGGAGGGGCTACGAACACCGGGGAGCTGTTTTTT. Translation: CASSQDRGGATNTGELFF.

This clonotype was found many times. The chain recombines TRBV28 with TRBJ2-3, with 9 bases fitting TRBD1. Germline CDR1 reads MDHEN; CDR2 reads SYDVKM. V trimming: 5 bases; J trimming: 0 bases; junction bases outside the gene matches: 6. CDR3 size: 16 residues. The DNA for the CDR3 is TGTGCCAGCAGTCCAAACAGGGGGCTGAGCACAGATACGCAGTATTTT. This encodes CASSPNRGLSTDTQYF.

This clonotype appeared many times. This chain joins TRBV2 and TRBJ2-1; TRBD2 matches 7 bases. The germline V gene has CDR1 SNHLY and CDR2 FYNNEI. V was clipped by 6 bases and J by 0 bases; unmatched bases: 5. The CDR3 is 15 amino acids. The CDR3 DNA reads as TGTGCCAGCAGAACCGGGACTACCTCCTACAATGAGCAGTTCTTC. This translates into CASRTGTTSYNEQFF.

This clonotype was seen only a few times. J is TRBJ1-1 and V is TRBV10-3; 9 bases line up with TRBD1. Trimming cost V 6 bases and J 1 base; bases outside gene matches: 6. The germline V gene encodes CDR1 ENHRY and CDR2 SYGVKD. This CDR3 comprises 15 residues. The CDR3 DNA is TGTGCCATCAGAACCGGGACAGGGAAGAACACTGAAGCTTTCTTT. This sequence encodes CAIRTGTGKNTEAFF.